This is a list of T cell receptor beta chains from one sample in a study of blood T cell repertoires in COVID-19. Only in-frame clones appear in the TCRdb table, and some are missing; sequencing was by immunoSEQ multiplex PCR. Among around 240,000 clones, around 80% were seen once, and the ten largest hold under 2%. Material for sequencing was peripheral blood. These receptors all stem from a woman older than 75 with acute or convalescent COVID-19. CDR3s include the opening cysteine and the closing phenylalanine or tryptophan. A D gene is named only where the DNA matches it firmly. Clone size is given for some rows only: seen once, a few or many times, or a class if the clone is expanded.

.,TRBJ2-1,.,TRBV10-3,CAISDPGLKNEQFF,TGTGCCATCAGTGATCCGGGACTCAAGAATGAGCAGTTCTTC
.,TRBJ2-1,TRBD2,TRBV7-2,CASSLKAGAPPYNEQFF,TGTGCCAGCAGCTTAAAAGCGGGAGCACCCCCCTACAATGAGCAGTTCTTC
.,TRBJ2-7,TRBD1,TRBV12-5,CASGGGTGGENEQYF,TGTGCTAGTGGAGGCGGGACAGGGGGTGAGAACGAGCAGTACTTC
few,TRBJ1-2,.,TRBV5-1,CASSLDPGVNINYGYTF,TGCGCCAGCAGCTTGGACCCAGGGGTCAACATTAACTATGGCTACACCTTC
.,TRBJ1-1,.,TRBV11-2,CASVLGPNRDIGEAFF,TGTGCCAGCGTTTTGGGGCCCAACCGGGACATTGGAGAAGCTTTCTTT
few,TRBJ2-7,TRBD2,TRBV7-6,CASSLPSGYEQYF,TGTGCCAGCAGCTTACCTAGCGGGTACGAGCAGTACTTC
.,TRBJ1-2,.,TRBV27,CASRNALRVGYTF,TGTGCCAGCAGAAACGCTCTTCGGGTGGGCTACACCTTC
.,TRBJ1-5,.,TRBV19,CAASMTALYQPQHF,TGTGCCGCTTCGATGACAGCTCTCTATCAGCCCCAGCATTTT
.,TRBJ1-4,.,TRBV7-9,CASSSDRERREKLFF,TGTGCCAGCAGCTCGGATCGGGAAAGGAGAGAAAAACTGTTTTTT
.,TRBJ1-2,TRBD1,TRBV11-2,CASSPETGINGYTF,TGTGCCAGCAGCCCAGAGACAGGGATTAATGGCTACACCTTC
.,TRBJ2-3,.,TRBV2,CARAYRGEGDTQYF,TGTGCCCGAGCTTACAGGGGGGAGGGAGATACGCAGTATTTT
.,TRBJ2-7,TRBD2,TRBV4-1,CASSQTSGLAGMYEQYF,TGCGCCAGCAGCCAAACATCAGGACTAGCGGGTATGTACGAGCAGTACTTC
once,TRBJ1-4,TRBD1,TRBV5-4,CASSSRQGNEKLFF,TGTGCCAGCAGCTCTAGACAGGGGAATGAAAAACTGTTTTTT
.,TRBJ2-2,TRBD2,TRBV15,CATSRVLGLAGGTGELFF,TGTGCCACCAGCAGAGTACTGGGACTAGCGGGAGGGACCGGGGAGCTGTTTTTT
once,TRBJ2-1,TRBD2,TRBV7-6,CASSLGLAGGYRRGSEQFF,TGTGCCAGCAGCTTAGGGCTAGCGGGGGGGTACCGCCGGGGTAGTGAGCAGTTCTTC
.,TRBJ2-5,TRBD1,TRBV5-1,CASSRDRGETQYF,TGCGCCAGCAGCAGAGACAGGGGGGAGACCCAGTACTTC
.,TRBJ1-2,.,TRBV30,CAWSVQGLAYGYTF,TGTGCCTGGAGTGTACAGGGATTAGCCTATGGCTACACCTTC
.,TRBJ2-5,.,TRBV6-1,CASSERFRGGGQETQYF,TGTGCCAGCAGTGAGCGTTTCAGGGGCGGAGGCCAAGAGACCCAGTACTTC
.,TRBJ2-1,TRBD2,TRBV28,CASTSGVAGAYNEQFF,TGTGCCAGCACCTCGGGGGTAGCGGGAGCCTACAATGAGCAGTTCTTC
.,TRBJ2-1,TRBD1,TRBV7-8,CASSLGPRGRTYNEQFF,TGTGCCAGCAGCTTAGGCCCCAGGGGGCGGACATACAATGAGCAGTTCTTC
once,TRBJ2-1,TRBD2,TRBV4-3,CASSQDLSGRGYEQFF,TGCGCCAGCAGCCAAGACCTTAGCGGGAGAGGTTATGAGCAGTTCTTC
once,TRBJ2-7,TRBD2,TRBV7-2,CASSPQTSGGFEQYF,TGTGCCAGCAGCCCGCAGACTAGCGGGGGGTTCGAGCAGTACTTC
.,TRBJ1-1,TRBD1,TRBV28,CASSGTANTEAFF,TGTGCCAGCAGTGGGACAGCGAACACTGAAGCTTTCTTT
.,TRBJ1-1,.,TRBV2,CASADTLNTEAFF,TGTGCCAGCGCGGACACCTTGAACACTGAAGCTTTCTTT
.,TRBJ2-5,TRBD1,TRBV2,CASTGQGETQYF,TGTGCCAGTACCGGACAGGGAGAGACCCAGTACTTC
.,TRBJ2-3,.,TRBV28,CASSIQGVGTDTQYF,TGTGCCAGCAGTATACAGGGTGTTGGGACAGATACGCAGTATTTT
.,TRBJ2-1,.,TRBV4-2,CASSQPGANEQFF,TGTGCCAGCAGCCAACCTGGAGCCAATGAGCAGTTCTTC
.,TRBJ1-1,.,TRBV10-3,CAISESGGAFSLTEAFF,TGTGCCATCAGTGAGTCGGGAGGGGCTTTCAGCTTGACTGAAGCTTTCTTT
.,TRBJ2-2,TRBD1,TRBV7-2,CASSLGQLNTGELFF,TGTGCCAGCAGCCTGGGACAGCTGAACACCGGGGAGCTGTTTTTT
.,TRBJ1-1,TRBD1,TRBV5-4,CASREGQARDTEAFF,TGTGCCAGCAGAGAGGGACAGGCAAGGGACACTGAAGCTTTCTTT
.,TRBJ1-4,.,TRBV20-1,CSASTSSNEKLFF,TGCAGTGCTAGTACTAGTTCTAATGAAAAACTGTTTTTT
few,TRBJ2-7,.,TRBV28,CASSFTGVIAEQYF,TGTGCCAGCAGTTTTACGGGAGTCATCGCCGAGCAGTACTTC
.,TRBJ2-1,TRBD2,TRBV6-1,CASSAGLAGGYNEQFF,TGTGCCAGCAGTGCCGGACTAGCGGGAGGGTACAATGAGCAGTTCTTC
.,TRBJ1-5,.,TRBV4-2,CASSQTTARGNQPQHF,TGTGCCAGCAGCCAAACCACGGCCAGGGGCAATCAGCCCCAGCATTTT
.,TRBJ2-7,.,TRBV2,CASIIRGTKIYEQYF,TGTGCCAGCATTATCCGCGGGACGAAAATTTACGAGCAGTACTTC
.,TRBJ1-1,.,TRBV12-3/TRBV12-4,CASSLGRNTEAFF,TGTGCCAGCAGTTTAGGCAGGAACACTGAAGCTTTCTTT
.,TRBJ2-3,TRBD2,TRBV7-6,CASSLLGTSGADTQYF,TGTGCCAGCAGCTTACTCGGGACTAGCGGCGCAGATACGCAGTATTTT
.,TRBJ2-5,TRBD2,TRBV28,CASSSRPGLAGMYQETQYF,TGTGCCAGCAGTTCACGCCCGGGACTAGCGGGAATGTACCAAGAGACCCAGTACTTC
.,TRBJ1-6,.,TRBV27,CASSLRQGLSPLHF,TGTGCCAGCAGTTTGAGGCAGGGACTTTCACCCCTCCACTTT
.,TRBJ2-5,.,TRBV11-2,CASSLRSGRETQYF,TGTGCCAGCAGCCTAAGGTCAGGGAGGGAGACCCAGTACTTC
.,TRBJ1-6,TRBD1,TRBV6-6,CASSYSGQGDSPLHF,TGTGCCAGCAGTTACTCAGGACAGGGTGACTCACCCCTCCACTTT
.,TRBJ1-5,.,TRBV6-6,CASTILDTGKEQPQHF,TGTGCCAGCACCATCCTAGACACAGGGAAGGAGCAGCCCCAGCATTTT
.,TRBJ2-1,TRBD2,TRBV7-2,CASSSGGNEQFF,TGTGCCAGCAGCAGCGGGGGTAATGAGCAGTTCTTC
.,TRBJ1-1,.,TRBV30,CAWSTGEVTEAFF,TGTGCCTGGAGTACGGGGGAGGTCACTGAAGCTTTCTTT